Sequencing of this TCR beta chain was carried out in a study of T cells in Graves' hyperthyroidism and ophthalmopathy. Many counts were recorded for this clonotype. No antigen is known for it. Amplified TCR beta CDR3 regions came from RNA transcripts. First-round RT-PCR of the TCR CDR3 relied on the HTBI primer set. MiXCR, run by TCRdb on the multiplex PCR reads, gives a single entry per CDR3 protein. The table records about half a million distinct CDR3 sequences, about 16% of them present only once. Broader study findings: The model's output predicted ophthalmopathy at a median of roughly 6 months prior to onset.

The diagnostic basis comprised clinical symptoms, serum thyroxine and TRAb, thyroid ultrasound and orbital computed tomography. This CDR3 has 15 residues. V was pared by 2 bases and J by 3 bases, with 12 bases between. The germline V gene has CDR1 SGHVS and CDR2 FQNEAQ. The chain has TRBV7-8 and TRBJ2-3; D possibly corresponds to TRBD1 (5 bases). The origin of this receptor is a woman aged 25 to 45 with Graves' ophthalmopathy. The source material was blood. CDR3 sequence reads: CASSLSPGWTDTQYF. The CDR3 region has the DNA TGTGCCAGCAGCTTAAGTCCAGGGTGGACAGATACGCAGTATTTT.